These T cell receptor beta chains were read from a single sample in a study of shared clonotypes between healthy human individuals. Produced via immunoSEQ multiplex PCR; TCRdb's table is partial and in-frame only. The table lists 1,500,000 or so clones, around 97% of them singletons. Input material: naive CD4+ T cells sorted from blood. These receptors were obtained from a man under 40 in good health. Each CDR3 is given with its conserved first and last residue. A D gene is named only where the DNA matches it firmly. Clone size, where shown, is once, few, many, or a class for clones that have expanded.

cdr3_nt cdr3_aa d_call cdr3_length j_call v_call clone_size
TGCGCCAGCAGCTTGGCCCTGCGGGAGGGTGAAGATACGCAGTATTTT CASSLALREGEDTQYF TRBD2 16 TRBJ2-3 TRBV5-1 NA
TGTGCCAGCTCACCAAAGACCCTTGGGGGTCAGCCCCAGCATTTT CASSPKTLGGQPQHF NA 15 TRBJ1-5 TRBV18 NA
TGTGCCACCAGCAGACTTAAGACAGCGTTGAACACTGAAGCTTTCTTT CATSRLKTALNTEAFF NA 16 TRBJ1-1 TRBV15 NA
TGTGCCAGTAGTATAGGAACGGGACAGCAAGCAACTAATGAAAAACTGTTTTTT CASSIGTGQQATNEKLFF TRBD1 18 TRBJ1-4 TRBV19 once
TGTGCCAGCAGCTCGGGACAGGGGACTAAGACCCAGTACTTC CASSSGQGTKTQYF TRBD1 14 TRBJ2-5 TRBV28 NA
TGTGCCAGCAGTTACCGGTGGGACAGGGGGAATGAGCAGTTCTTC CASSYRWDRGNEQFF TRBD1 15 TRBJ2-1 TRBV6-5 once
TGTGCCAGCAGTGACGGTGCACACAAAAATCAGCCCCAGCATTTT CASSDGAHKNQPQHF NA 15 TRBJ1-5 TRBV2 few
TGTGCCAGCAGAGCACTGTACGGCGAGCAGTACTTC CASRALYGEQYF NA 12 TRBJ2-7 TRBV28 NA
TGTGCCAGTAGTGACCGGGGCACGGGGTCCTACGGCTACACCTTC CASSDRGTGSYGYTF NA 15 TRBJ1-2 TRBV19 NA
TGTGCCAGCAGATATAGGGGAGGACAGGGGAATATCAATGAGCAGTTCTTC CASRYRGGQGNINEQFF TRBD1 17 TRBJ2-1 TRBV7-2 once
TGTGCCAGCAGTTCGCCCCCGGACTATGGCTACACCTTC CASSSPPDYGYTF NA 13 TRBJ1-2 TRBV28 once
TGTGCCAGCAGCCCCACCGCGAGACTAGCGGGAGTAGGTGAGCAGTTCTTC CASSPTARLAGVGEQFF TRBD2 17 TRBJ2-1 TRBV5-6 NA
TGTGCCAGCAGCTTAGGCAGCCGGGCACCTAGCACAGATACGCAGTATTTT CASSLGSRAPSTDTQYF NA 17 TRBJ2-3 TRBV7-2 NA
TGTGCCAGCAGTGAAGTCCTTTACACTGAAGCTTTCTTT CASSEVLYTEAFF NA 13 TRBJ1-1 TRBV6-1 NA
TGTGCCAGCAGCTTGGGCTCGACAGAGGAAGAGACCCAGTACTTC CASSLGSTEEETQYF NA 15 TRBJ2-5 TRBV5-4 NA
TGTGCCAGCAGCCCCCAGGTGGGGGGGCAAGAGACCCAGTACTTC CASSPQVGGQETQYF TRBD2 15 TRBJ2-5 TRBV9 once
TGTGCCAGCAGCGTAGAGGGTTGGACAGGGAGTGAAAAACTGTTTTTT CASSVEGWTGSEKLFF TRBD1 16 TRBJ1-4 TRBV9 NA
TGTGCCAGCAGCCCACCGGACAACTATGGCTACACCTTC CASSPPDNYGYTF NA 13 TRBJ1-2 TRBV7-8 NA
TGTGCCAGCTCACCAATTCGTCAGGGAGTGGTTAGGACCGGGGAGCTGTTTTTT CASSPIRQGVVRTGELFF NA 18 TRBJ2-2 TRBV18 once
TGTGCCAGCAGCGTAGGAAGGGCGGGGGGCAAGAGCACAGATACGCAGTATTTT CASSVGRAGGKSTDTQYF TRBD2 18 TRBJ2-3 TRBV9 once
TGTGCCAGCACGGAGCTGTATCAGCCCCAGCATTTT CASTELYQPQHF NA 12 TRBJ1-5 TRBV21-1 once
TGTGCCAGCAGCTTGGGAAGCGGGGTATACAATGAGCAGTTCTTC CASSLGSGVYNEQFF TRBD2 15 TRBJ2-1 TRBV7-9 NA
TGTGCCAGCAGTGAAAGAGCTGGCTACACCTTC CASSERAGYTF NA 11 TRBJ1-2 TRBV2 few
TGTGCCAGCACTCCCCGGGGTTCGGGATTAGGCTTGGGCTCTGGGGCCAACGTCCTGACTTTC CASTPRGSGLGLGSGANVLTF NA 21 TRBJ2-6 TRBV27 NA
TGTGCCAGCAGCTACGGACCGGGACACACCACAGATACGCAGTATTTT CASSYGPGHTTDTQYF NA 16 TRBJ2-3 TRBV5-6 once
TGCGCCAGCAGCCGGGACTTAAAAGAGACCCAGTACTTC CASSRDLKETQYF NA 13 TRBJ2-5 TRBV5-1 NA
TGTGCCAGCAGCAGCCAGGGGTACGAGCAGTACTTC CASSSQGYEQYF NA 12 TRBJ2-7 TRBV7-2 once
TGTGCCAGCTCCCCAGGGGAGGAGAGTGGGGCTTTCTTT CASSPGEESGAFF NA 13 TRBJ1-1 TRBV18 NA
TGTGCCACCAGCAGAGGGCGGGCACCGGAGAATACGCAGTATTTT CATSRGRAPENTQYF NA 15 TRBJ2-3 TRBV15 NA